The sequence of this T cell receptor beta chain was determined in a study of blood T cells in healthy people across ages. This CDR3 contains 16 residues. Germline V gene data show CDR1 as KGHSH and CDR2 as LQKENI. The V segment lost 3 bases and the J segment 1 base; nucleotides outside the gene matches: 4. Primers used in a second PCR of roughly 6 to 11 cycles were a sample-barcoded 5' primer and a J-beta primer mix. From the 5' RACE reads, TCRdb called clonotypes with MiXCR, one entry per CDR3 protein. The sample yields about 1.6 million distinct CDR3 sequences, approximately 32% seen once. The sequence derives from a woman in her twenties or thirties in good health. The rearrangement uses TRBV18 and TRBJ2-3, with TRBD1 identical over 10 bases. Specimen: blood. CDR3 region: CASSPFGTGGTDTQYF. The CDR3 DNA follows: TGTGCCAGCTCACCGTTTGGGACAGGGGGCACAGATACGCAGTATTTT.